The T cell receptor (beta chain) described here comes from a study of tumor-infiltrating lymphocytes in primary liver carcinoma. At the level of the study: These patients were men and women whose ages were 30 to 69 years. Overall study results and limits: A significantly higher top-250-clone fraction was recorded for tumors than for blood (p = 0.039). Representation across all five tumor regions was limited to only about 7-24% of top clones.

This clonotype was observed many times. Antigen unknown. Joint extraction of RNA and DNA used 20-30 mg of bulk tissue that was unsorted. Using a constant-region primer together with ProtoScript II reverse transcriptase, TCR beta cDNA was made from roughly 520 ng of total RNA. Slightly modified ARM-PCR served as the procedure for the TCR beta libraries. These libraries came from three rounds of nested multiplex PCR. TRBV1-TRBV30 forward primers and a C-beta reverse primer were used in the first two PCR rounds, which each ran for ten to eleven cycles. TCRdb passed the multiplex PCR reads through MiXCR, listing each CDR3 protein once. The top ten hold more than 10% of the sample, which has approximately 100,000 distinct CDR3 sequences, approximately 70% seen once. The CDR3 extends over 13 amino acids. CDR1 and CDR2 (germline): DFQATT, SNEGSKA (reference sequence). V gave up 3 bases and J gave up 1 base, with 9 bases separating them.

This sequence was found in a woman aged 60-70 years with primary liver carcinoma and hepatitis B virus infection. The sample consisted of liver tumor tissue from sampling region 2. Noted subset: tumor region T2, inferior pole. The chain combines TRBV20-1 with TRBJ1-2, with D possibly TRBD1 on 5 matching bases. DNA for the CDR3: TGCAGTGCTAGGGGGCCGAGTAACTATGGCTACACCTTC. As protein: CSARGPSNYGYTF.